This T cell receptor beta chain was recovered during a study of graft-versus-host responses after intestinal transplantation. Study in general: Every transplant recipient was induced with anti-thymocyte globulin, then maintained on tacrolimus and steroids for about 3 years.

Study results and limitations: In patients with graft-donor T cell macrochimerism, allograft graft-versus-host to host-versus-graft clonal ratios were high. GvH clones were identified in recipient marrow, with some first appearing in ileum or blood. Levels of circulating GvH clones at their peak were associated with early post-transplant HvG declines.

The data were produced by immunoSEQ multiplex PCR, yet TCRdb's version contains in-frame clones alone and is incomplete. The data show roughly 110,000 clones, more than 85% seen once. A word on this clone: Antigen: not known.

V dropped 3 bases and J dropped 2; count of bases not matched to a gene: 3. This CDR3 is 15 amino acids long. In germline, CDR1 is MDHEN, CDR2 SYDVKM. The starting material was unstimulated CD8+ T cells sorted from spleen or lymph node cells, obtained before transplant. This rearrangement joins TRBV28 to TRBJ2-1; 8 nucleotides agree with TRBD2. The sequence came from a human donor who was the organ donor for an intestinal transplant. In DNA, the CDR3 is TGTGCCAGCAGTTTTACTAGCGGTCCCTACAATGAGCAGTTCTTC. Its protein is CASSFTSGPYNEQFF.